The clone carrying this T cell receptor beta chain was recorded a few times. MiXCR, run by TCRdb on the 5' RACE reads, gives a single entry per CDR3 protein. The sample consists of some 1,600,000 distinct CDR3 sequences, 32% of them appearing once. The V gene end was trimmed by 5 bases and the J gene end by 4 bases; junction bases not matched to a gene: 9. The CDR3 extends over 15 amino acids. The sample comes from a study of identical twins. The rearrangement links TRBV12-3 or TRBV12-4 to TRBJ2-7, with TRBD1 identical over 9 bases. Specimen: cord blood. This sequence was found in a newborn girl in good health. The CDR3 DNA reads TGTGCCAGCAGTCCCCGTACACAGGGGGCTTACGAGCAGTACTTC. Protein product: CASSPRTQGAYEQYF.